This T cell receptor beta chain was obtained from a study of cytomegalovirus exposure and HLA in healthy donors. The CDR3 runs 14 residues. The V and J ends lost 4 bases and 4 bases, in that order; junction bases with no gene match: 6. Germline CDR1 and CDR2: SGHDT and YYEEEE. Study-wide results and caveats: For cytomegalovirus status, the classifier reportedly gave diagnoses with high specificity and sensitivity. Evidence from a later analysis indicated that most CMV-associated TCR beta chains looked HLA-restricted.

Vbeta (60) and Jbeta (13) primers were used in the PCR. The protocol was immunoSEQ multiplex PCR, while the TCRdb copy is restricted to in-frame clones and leaves out a portion. This sample has roughly 100,000 clones; 76% occur once, and the top ten carry approximately 8%. In the case of this clone: Its target is unknown. The sample contains more than one DNA sequence encoding this CDR3.

The sample taken for sequencing was PBMCs. The V and J genes are TRBV5-6 and TRBJ2-7; 9 bases align to TRBD1. The origin of this receptor is a middle-aged man in good health and CMV-seropositive. The CDR3 DNA is TGTGCCAGCAGCCAGGGGACAGGGAGATACGAGCAGTACTTC. It specifies CASSQGTGRYEQYF.